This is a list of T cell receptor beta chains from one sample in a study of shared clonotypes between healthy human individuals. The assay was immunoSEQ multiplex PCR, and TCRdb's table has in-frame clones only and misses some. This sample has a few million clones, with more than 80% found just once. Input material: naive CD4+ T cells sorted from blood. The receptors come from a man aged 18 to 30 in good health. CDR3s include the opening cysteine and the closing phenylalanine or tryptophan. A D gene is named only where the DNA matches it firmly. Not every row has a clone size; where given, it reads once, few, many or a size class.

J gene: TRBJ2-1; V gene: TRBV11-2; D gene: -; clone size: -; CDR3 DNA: TGTGCCAGCAGCTTAGATAGGGGGGTAGTCTACAATGAGCAGTTCTTC; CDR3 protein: CASSLDRGVVYNEQFF
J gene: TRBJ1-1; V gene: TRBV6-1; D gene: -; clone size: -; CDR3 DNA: TGTGCCAGCAGTCACGAGGGGACGTGGGCTTTCTTT; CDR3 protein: CASSHEGTWAFF
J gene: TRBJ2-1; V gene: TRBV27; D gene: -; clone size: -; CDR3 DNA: TGTGCCAGCACCCTCACATTACCGACAGGAATGAATGAGCAGTTCTTC; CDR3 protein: CASTLTLPTGMNEQFF
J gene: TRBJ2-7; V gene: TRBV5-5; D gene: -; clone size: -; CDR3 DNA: TGTGCCAGCAGCTTGGAGGGGTTTCACCCGGGGGCTACCTACGAGCAGTACTTC; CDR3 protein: CASSLEGFHPGATYEQYF
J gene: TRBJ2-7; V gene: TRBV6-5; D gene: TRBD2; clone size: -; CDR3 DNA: TGTGCCAGCAGTTACACTAGCGGGGCCTACGAGCAGTACTTC; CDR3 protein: CASSYTSGAYEQYF
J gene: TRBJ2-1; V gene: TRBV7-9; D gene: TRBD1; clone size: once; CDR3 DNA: TGTGCCAGCAGCCAGACAGGGGGCCGCCATGAGCAGTTCTTC; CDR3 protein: CASSQTGGRHEQFF
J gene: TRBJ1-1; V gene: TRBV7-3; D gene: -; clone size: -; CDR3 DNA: TGTGCCAGCAGCGTCCGGGCGAACACTGAAGCTTTCTTT; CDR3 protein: CASSVRANTEAFF
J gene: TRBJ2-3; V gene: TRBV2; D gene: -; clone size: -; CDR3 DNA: TGTGCCAGCAGTGAACTACGAGATACGCAGTATTTT; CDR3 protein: CASSELRDTQYF
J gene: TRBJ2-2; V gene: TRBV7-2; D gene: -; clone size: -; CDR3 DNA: TGTGCCAGCAGCTTACATCCGGGAAGCCTCGGCGGGGAGCTGTTTTTT; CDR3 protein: CASSLHPGSLGGELFF
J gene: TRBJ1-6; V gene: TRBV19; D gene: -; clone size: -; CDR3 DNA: TGTGCCAGTAGTTTCAGGTCCAGGGTCTCCTATAATTCACCCCTCCACTTT; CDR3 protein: CASSFRSRVSYNSPLHF
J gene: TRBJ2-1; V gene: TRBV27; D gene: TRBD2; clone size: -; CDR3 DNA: TGTGCCAGCAGATCGGGACTAGCGGGGGCCTTATACAATGAGCAGTTCTTC; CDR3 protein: CASRSGLAGALYNEQFF
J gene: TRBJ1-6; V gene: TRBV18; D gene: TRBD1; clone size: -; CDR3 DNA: TGTGCCAGCTCACTTACCCTAGGGACAGGGGGCGATTCACCCCTCCACTTT; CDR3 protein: CASSLTLGTGGDSPLHF
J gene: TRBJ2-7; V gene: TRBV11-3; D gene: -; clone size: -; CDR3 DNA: TGTGCCAGCAGCCCGGGACCGGAGGCCTCCTACGAGCAGTACTTC; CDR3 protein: CASSPGPEASYEQYF
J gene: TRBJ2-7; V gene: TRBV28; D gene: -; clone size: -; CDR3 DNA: TGTGCCAGCAGTTATTCGACTAGAGGCTCCTACGAGCAGTACTTC; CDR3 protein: CASSYSTRGSYEQYF
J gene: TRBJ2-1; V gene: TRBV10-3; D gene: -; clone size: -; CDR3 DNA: TGTGCCATCAGTCCAGGGACTGAGCAGTTCTTC; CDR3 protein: CAISPGTEQFF
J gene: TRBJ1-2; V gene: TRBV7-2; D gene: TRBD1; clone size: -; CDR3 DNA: TGTGCCAGCAGCTGGGGGAGGACAGGGAGTTATGGCTACACCTTC; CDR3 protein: CASSWGRTGSYGYTF
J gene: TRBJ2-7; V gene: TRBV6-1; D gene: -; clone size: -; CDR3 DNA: TGTGCCAGCGAAGGGGGACTATCCTACGAGCAGTACTTC; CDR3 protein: CASEGGLSYEQYF
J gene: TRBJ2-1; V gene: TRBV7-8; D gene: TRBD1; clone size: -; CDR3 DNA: TGTGCCAGCAGCGTTACCGGGACAGGGGGCCCGGCGCAGTTCTTC; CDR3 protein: CASSVTGTGGPAQFF
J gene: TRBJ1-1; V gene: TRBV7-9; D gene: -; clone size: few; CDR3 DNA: TGTGCCAGCAGTTTACGGGACAACATGAACACTGAAGCTTTCTTT; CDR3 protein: CASSLRDNMNTEAFF
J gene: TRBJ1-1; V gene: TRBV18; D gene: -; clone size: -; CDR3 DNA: TGTGCCAGCTCACCTGCGGGGACTGAAGCTTTCTTT; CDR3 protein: CASSPAGTEAFF
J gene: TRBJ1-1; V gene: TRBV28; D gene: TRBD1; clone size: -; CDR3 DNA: TGTGCCAGCAGTTCCACGAACAGGGGGCTCTGGGCTGAAGCTTTCTTT; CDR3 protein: CASSSTNRGLWAEAFF
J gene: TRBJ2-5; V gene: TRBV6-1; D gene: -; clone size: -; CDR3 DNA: TGTGCCAGCAGTGGATCAGGGGCTGAGACCCAGTACTTC; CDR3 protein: CASSGSGAETQYF
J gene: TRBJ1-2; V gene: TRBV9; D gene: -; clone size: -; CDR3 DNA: TGTGCCAGCAGCGTCCGAGGCGACTCCTCCCCCGACTATGGCTACACCTTC; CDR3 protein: CASSVRGDSSPDYGYTF
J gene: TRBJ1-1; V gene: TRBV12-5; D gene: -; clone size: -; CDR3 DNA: TGTGCTAGTGGTCAGGGCCCGAACATTGAAGCTTTCTTT; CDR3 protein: CASGQGPNIEAFF
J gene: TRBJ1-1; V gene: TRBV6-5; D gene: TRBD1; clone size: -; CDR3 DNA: TGTGCCAGCAGTCCCGGGACAGGGTTTACTGAAGCTTTCTTT; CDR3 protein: CASSPGTGFTEAFF
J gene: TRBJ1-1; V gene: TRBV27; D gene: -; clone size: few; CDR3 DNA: TGTGCCAGCAGGCCTGGATTGAACACTGAAGCTTTCTTT; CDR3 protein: CASRPGLNTEAFF
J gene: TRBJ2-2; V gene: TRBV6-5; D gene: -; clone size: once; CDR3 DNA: TGTGCCAGCAGTTACGCGCGGCCTGGGGACACCGGGGAGCTGTTTTTT; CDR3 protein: CASSYARPGDTGELFF
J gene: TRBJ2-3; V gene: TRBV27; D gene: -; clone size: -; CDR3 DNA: TGTGCCAGCAGCCCCAGAGGGGGACGGGATACGCAGTATTTT; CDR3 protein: CASSPRGGRDTQYF
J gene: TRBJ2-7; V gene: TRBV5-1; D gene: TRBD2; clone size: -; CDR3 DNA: TGCGCCAGCAGCTTAGAGGGACGGGGGGACGAGCAGTACTTC; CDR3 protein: CASSLEGRGDEQYF
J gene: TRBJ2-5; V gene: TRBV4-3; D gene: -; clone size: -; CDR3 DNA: TGCGCCAGCAGCCAAGATTTAAGGACCCAAGAGACCCAGTACTTC; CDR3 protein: CASSQDLRTQETQYF